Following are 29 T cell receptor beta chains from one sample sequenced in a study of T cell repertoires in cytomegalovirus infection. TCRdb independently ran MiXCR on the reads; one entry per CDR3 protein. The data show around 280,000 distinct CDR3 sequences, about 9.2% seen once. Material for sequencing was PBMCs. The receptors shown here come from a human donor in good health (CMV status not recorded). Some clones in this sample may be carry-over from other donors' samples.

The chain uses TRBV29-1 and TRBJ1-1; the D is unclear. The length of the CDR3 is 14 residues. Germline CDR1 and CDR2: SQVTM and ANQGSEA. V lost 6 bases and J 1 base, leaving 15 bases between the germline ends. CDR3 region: CSVQSENANTEAFF. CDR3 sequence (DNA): TGCAGCGTCCAAAGCGAGAACGCGAACACTGAAGCTTTCTTT.

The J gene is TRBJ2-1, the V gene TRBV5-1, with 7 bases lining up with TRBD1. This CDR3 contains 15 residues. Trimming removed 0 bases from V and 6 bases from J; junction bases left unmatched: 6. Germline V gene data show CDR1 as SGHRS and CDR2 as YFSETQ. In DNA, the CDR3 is TGCGCCAGCAGCTTGGCGGAATCAGGGGGCAATGAGCAGTTCTTC. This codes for CASSLAESGGNEQFF.

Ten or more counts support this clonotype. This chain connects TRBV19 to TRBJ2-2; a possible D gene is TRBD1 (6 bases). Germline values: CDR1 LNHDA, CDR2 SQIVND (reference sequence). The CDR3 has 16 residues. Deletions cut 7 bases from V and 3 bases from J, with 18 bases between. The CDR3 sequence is CASNGQTGLDTGELFF. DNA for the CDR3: TGTGCCAGTAACGGACAGACTGGTCTAGACACCGGGGAGCTGTTTTTT.

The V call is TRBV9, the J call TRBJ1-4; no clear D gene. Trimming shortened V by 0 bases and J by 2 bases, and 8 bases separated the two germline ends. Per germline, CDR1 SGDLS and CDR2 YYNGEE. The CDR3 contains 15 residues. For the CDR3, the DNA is TGTGCCAGCAGCGTAGGGGGTGCTACTAATGAAAAACTGTTTTTT. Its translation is CASSVGGATNEKLFF.

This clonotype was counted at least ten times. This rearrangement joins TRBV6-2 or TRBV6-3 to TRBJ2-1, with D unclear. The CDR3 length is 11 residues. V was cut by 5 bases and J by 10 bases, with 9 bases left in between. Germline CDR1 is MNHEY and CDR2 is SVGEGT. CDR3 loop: CASSLGEEQFF. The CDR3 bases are TGTGCCAGCAGTCTCGGAGAAGAGCAGTTCTTC.

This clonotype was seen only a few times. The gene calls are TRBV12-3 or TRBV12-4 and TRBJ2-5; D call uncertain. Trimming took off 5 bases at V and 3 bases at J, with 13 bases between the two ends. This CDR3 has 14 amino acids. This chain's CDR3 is CASSAAPRKETQYF. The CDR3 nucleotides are TGTGCCAGCAGTGCCGCACCCAGGAAAGAGACCCAGTACTTC.

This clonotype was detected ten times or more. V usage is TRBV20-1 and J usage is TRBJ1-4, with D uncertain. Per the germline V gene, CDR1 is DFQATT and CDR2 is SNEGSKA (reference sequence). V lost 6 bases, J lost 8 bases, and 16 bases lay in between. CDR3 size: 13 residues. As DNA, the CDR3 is TGCAGTGCCACGGTTCCGGGAGAGGAAAAACTGTTTTTT. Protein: CSATVPGEEKLFF.

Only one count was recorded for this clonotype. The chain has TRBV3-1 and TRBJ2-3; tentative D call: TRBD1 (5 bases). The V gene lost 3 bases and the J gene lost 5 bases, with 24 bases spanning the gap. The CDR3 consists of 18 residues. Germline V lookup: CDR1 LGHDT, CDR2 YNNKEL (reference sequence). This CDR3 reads CASSHPVLGPSKGDTQYF. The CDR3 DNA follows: TGTGCCAGCAGCCACCCCGTCTTGGGGCCGTCTAAAGGAGATACGCAGTATTTT.

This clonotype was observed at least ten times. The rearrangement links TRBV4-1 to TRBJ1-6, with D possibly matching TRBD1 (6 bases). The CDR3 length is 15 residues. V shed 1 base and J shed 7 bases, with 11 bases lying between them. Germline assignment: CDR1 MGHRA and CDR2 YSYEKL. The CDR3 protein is CASSQVVGGNSPLHF. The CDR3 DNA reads TGCGCCAGCAGCCAAGTTGTAGGGGGGAATTCACCCCTCCACTTT.

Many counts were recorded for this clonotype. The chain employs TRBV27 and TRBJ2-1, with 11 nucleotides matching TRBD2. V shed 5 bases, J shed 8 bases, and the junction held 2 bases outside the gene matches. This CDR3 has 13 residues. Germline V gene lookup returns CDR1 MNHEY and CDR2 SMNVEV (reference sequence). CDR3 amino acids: CASSRGLADEQFF. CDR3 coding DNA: TGTGCCAGCAGTAGGGGACTAGCGGATGAGCAGTTCTTC.

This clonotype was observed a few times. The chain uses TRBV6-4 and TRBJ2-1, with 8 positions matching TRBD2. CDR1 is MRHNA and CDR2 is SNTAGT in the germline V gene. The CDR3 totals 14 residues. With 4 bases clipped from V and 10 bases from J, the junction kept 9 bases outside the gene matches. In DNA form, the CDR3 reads TGTGCCAGCAGTGTCGGGGGTAGCGGGGCCGAGCAGTTCTTC. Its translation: CASSVGGSGAEQFF.

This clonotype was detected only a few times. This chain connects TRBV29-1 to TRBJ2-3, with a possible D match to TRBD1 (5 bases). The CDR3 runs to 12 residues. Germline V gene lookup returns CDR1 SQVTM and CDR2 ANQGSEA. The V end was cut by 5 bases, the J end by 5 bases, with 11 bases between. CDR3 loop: CSVKGVVDTQYF. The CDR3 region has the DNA TGCAGCGTTAAAGGGGTAGTAGATACGCAGTATTTT.

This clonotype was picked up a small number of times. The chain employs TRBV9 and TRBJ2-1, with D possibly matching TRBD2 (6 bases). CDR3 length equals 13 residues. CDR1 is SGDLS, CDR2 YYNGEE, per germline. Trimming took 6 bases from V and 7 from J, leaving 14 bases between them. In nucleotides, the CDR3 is TGTGCCAGCACCCTAGGGGCGGGAAATGAGCAGTTCTTC. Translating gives CASTLGAGNEQFF.

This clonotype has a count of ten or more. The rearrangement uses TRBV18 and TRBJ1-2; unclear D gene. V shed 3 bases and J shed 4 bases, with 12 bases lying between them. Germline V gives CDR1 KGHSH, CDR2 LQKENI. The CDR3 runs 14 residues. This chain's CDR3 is CASSPRLIGYGYTF. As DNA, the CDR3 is TGTGCCAGCTCACCCCGCCTCATTGGCTATGGCTACACCTTC.

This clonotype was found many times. Here the CDR3 reads CASSGPGHSYEQYV. The CDR3 bases are TGTGCCAGCAGCGGACCGGGACACTCCTACGAGCAGTACGTC. The V call is TRBV7-9, the J call TRBJ2-7; D possibly corresponds to TRBD1 (6 bases). The CDR3 totals 14 residues. The V end was cut by 5 bases, the J end by 0 bases, with 11 bases between. The germline V gene encodes CDR1 SEHNR and CDR2 FQNEAQ (reference sequence).

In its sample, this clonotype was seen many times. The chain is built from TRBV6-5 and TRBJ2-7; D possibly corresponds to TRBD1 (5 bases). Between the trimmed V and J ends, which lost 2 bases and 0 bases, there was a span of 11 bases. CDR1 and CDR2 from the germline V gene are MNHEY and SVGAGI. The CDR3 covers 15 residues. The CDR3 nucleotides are TGTGCCAGCAGTTACGGGGCAGGTCCCTCCTACGAGCAGTACGTC. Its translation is CASSYGAGPSYEQYV.

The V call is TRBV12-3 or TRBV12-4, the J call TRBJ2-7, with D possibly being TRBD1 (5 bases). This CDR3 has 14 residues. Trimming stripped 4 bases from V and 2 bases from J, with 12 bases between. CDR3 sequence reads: CASSSRVYPYEQYV. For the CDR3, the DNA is TGTGCCAGCAGTTCCAGGGTCTATCCCTACGAGCAGTACGTC.

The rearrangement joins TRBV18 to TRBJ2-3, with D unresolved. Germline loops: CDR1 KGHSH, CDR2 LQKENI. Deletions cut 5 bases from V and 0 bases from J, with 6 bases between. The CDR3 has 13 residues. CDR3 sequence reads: CASSSDSTDTQYF. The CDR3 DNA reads TGTGCCAGCTCATCGGATAGCACAGATACGCAGTATTTT.

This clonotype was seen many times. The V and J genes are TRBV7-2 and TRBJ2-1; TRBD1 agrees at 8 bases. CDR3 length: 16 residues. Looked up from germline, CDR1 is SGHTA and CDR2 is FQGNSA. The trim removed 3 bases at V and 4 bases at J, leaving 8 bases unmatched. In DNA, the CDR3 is TGTGCCAGCAGCTTCGGGGACAGGTCTTGGTACAATGAGCAGTTCTTC. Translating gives CASSFGDRSWYNEQFF.

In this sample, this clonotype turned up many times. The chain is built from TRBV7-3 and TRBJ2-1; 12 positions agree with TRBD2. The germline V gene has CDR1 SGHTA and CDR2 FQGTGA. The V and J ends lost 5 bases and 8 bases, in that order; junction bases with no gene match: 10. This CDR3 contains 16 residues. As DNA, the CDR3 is TGTGCCAGCAGCCATTGGACTAGCGGGAAAGGCGATGAGCAGTTCTTC. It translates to CASSHWTSGKGDEQFF.

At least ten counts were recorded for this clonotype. The CDR3 DNA is TGCAGTGCTAGAAGTGGGATTGTATCCTACAATGAGCAGTTCTTC. Translated: CSARSGIVSYNEQFF. The chain carries TRBV20-1 and TRBJ2-1; D not certain. Germline loops: CDR1 DFQATT, CDR2 SNEGSKA (reference sequence). V was trimmed by 2 bases and J by 1 base, leaving 12 bases between them. The CDR3 sequence is 15 residues long.

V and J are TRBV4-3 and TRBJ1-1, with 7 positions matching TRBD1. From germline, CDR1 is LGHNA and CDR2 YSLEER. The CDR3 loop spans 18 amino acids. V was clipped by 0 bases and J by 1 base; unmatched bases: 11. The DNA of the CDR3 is TGCGCCAGCAGCCAAGATGGGGACAGTTCCTATTCGAACACTGAAGCTTTCTTT. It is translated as CASSQDGDSSYSNTEAFF.

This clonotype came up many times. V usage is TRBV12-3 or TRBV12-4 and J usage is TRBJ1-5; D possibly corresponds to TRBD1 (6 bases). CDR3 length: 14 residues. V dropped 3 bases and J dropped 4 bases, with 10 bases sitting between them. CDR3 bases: TGTGCCAGCAGTTTTTCAGGGGCGAATCAGCCCCAGCATTTT. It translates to CASSFSGANQPQHF.

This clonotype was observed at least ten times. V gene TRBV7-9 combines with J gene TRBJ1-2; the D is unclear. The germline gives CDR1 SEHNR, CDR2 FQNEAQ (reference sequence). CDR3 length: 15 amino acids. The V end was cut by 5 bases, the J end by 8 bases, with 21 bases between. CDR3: CASSPWRDAARGYTF. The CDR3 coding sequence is TGTGCCAGCAGCCCCTGGAGGGATGCGGCAAGAGGCTACACCTTC.

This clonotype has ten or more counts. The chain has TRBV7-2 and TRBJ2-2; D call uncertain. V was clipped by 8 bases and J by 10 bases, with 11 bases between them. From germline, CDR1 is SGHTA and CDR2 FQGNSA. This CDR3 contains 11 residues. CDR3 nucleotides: TGTGCCAGCTCAGGATTGGTGGAGCTGTTTTTT. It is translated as CASSGLVELFF.

The chain's CDR3 is CSARGAPSGGANEQFF. CDR3 nucleotides: TGCAGTGCTAGAGGGGCGCCTAGCGGGGGGGCCAATGAGCAGTTCTTC. This rearrangement joins TRBV20-1 to TRBJ2-1, with 12 bases lining up with TRBD2. Germline V lookup: CDR1 DFQATT, CDR2 SNEGSKA (reference sequence). The CDR3 covers 16 residues. The junction had 7 bases not matched to a gene; V was cut back by 1 base and J by 6 bases.

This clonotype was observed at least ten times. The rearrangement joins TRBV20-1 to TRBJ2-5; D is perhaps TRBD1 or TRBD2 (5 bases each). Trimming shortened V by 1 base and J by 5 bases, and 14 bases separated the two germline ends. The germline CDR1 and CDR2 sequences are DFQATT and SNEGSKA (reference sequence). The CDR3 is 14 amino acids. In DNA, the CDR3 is TGCAGTGCTAGAGTCTGGGACGGGAAGGAGACCCAGTACTTC. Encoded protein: CSARVWDGKETQYF.

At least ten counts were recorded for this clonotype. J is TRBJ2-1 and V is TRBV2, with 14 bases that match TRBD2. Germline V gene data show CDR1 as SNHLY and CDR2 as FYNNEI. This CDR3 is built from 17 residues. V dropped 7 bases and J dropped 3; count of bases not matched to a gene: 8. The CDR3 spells CASKTSGGAGVYNEQFF. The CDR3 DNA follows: TGTGCCAGCAAGACTAGCGGGGGGGCCGGGGTCTACAATGAGCAGTTCTTC.

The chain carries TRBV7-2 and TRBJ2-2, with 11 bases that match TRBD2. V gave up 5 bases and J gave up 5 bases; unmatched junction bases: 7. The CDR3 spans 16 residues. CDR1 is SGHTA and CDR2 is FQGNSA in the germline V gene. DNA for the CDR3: TGTGCCAGCAGCGGTAGCGGGGGGGCCAGGACCGGGGAGCTGTTTTTT. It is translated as CASSGSGGARTGELFF.